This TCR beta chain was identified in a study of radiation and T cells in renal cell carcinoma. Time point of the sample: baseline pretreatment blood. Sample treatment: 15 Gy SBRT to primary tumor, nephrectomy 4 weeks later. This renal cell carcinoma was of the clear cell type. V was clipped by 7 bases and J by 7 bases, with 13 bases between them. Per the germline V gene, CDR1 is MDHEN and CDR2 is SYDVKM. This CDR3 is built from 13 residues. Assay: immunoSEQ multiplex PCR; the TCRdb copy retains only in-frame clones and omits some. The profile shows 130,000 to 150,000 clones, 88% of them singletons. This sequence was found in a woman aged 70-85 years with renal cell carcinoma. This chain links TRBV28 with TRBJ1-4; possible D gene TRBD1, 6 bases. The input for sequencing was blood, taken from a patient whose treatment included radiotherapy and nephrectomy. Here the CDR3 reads CASTEQGTEKLFF. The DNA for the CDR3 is TGTGCCAGCACTGAGCAGGGGACTGAAAAACTGTTTTTT.